This TCR beta chain was observed in a study of blood T cell repertoires in COVID-19. Study overall: In each case, the material was cDNA or gDNA derived from T cells, B-cell-depleted T cells, or PBMCs.

Sequenced by immunoSEQ multiplex PCR; TCRdb stores in-frame clones only, minus some. This sample has under 200,000 clones, with roughly 82% found just once. The sample holds a few counts of this clone. This CDR3 has 17 residues. The germline gives CDR1 MNHEY, CDR2 SMNVEV (reference sequence). After removal of 6 bases from V and 0 bases from J, the junction contained 8 bases not matched to a gene. The V call is TRBV27, the J call TRBJ1-3, with 10 bases fitting TRBD1. The specimen sequenced was peripheral blood. This TCR was sampled from a woman aged 60 to 75 with COVID-19, enrolled during active disease. DNA for the CDR3: TGTGCCAGCAGCCGTACCCGGACAGGGGGCTCTGGAAACACCATATATTTT. This encodes CASSRTRTGGSGNTIYF.